This T cell receptor (beta chain) was identified in a study of control samples from healthy donors and cancer patients. Germline lookup yields CDR1 LGHNA and CDR2 YSLEER. The CDR3 is 15 amino acids. With V trimmed by 0 bases and J by 7 bases, 6 bases remained unmatched. Clones were sequenced by immunoSEQ multiplex PCR, and TCRdb holds only the in-frame ones, with some missing. Of about 130,000 clones listed, approximately 84% are singletons. Sequenced: blood. The chain carries TRBV4-3 and TRBJ2-1, with 7 positions matching TRBD2. This TCR was sampled from a man younger than 30 in good health. The CDR3 coding sequence is TGCGCCAGCAGCCAAGAGGCGGGAGCTCGAAATGAGCAGTTCTTC. Translated, it gives CASSQEAGARNEQFF.